Following are 3 T cell receptor beta chains from one sample sequenced in a study of blood T cell repertoires in COVID-19 (dated by TCRdb to 2020 to 2022). The receptor library was made with the immunoSEQ multiplex PCR assay. What TCRdb holds here is the immuneACCESS table cut down to in-frame rearrangements. Part of the clones is not present; checked against another copy, under half of the missing clones reflect an unresolved V gene, and the others are unexplained. The sample table lists 350,000 to 450,000 clones, approximately 92% of them with a count of one. Around 1.1% of the sample lies in the top ten. Sequencing was performed on PBMCs or T cells enriched from blood (not recorded which). These receptors all stem from a man aged 30-40 years who had recovered from COVID-19.

The chain has TRBV6-4 and TRBJ2-2; D is unresolved. The V and J ends lost 6 bases and 7 bases respectively, with 15 bases between them. Germline V gene sequence: CDR1 MRHNA, CDR2 SNTAGT. CDR3 length: 14 amino acids. DNA of the CDR3: TGTGCCAGCAGAGCCGACTTCCTCAGCGGGGAGCTGTTTTTT. Translated: CASRADFLSGELFF.

This clone was observed a few times. The chain is built from TRBV6-5 and TRBJ1-5; no definite D call. Per germline, CDR1 MNHEY and CDR2 SVGAGI. The CDR3 runs 13 residues. The V end lost 6 bases, the J end lost 0 bases, and 6 bases lay between the germline ends. The CDR3 loop is CASRLDSNQPQHF. CDR3 DNA: TGTGCCAGCAGGCTAGATAGCAATCAGCCCCAGCATTTT.

V and J are TRBV28 and TRBJ1-6; 8 nucleotides match TRBD1. The J segment lost 9 bases and the V segment lost 4 bases, leaving 5 bases of the junction unmatched. CDR1 MDHEN and CDR2 SYDVKM come from the germline V gene. The CDR3 is 14 residues long. CDR3 sequence: CASSSGQGRSPLHF. Here the CDR3 DNA reads TGTGCCAGCAGTTCAGGACAGGGCCGTTCACCCCTCCACTTT. Supplemented by reference TRBV28 and TRBJ1-6, the full variable domain reads DVKVTQSSRYLVKRTGEKVFLECVQDMDHENMFWYRQDPGLGLRLIYFSYDVKMKEKGDIPEGYSVSREKKERFSLILESASTNQTSMYLCASSSGQGRSPLHFGNGTRLTVT.